This T cell receptor beta chain emerged from a study of beta chain features in type 1 diabetes. The CDR3 is made up of 15 amino acids. Germline V gene sequence: CDR1 SGDLS, CDR2 YYNGEE. J lost 4 bases, V lost 3 bases, and 8 bases had no gene match. This clone was found a few times. The antigen is undetermined. Sequencing targeted expressed TCRB transcripts, as all isolated RNA had been reverse transcribed. The protocol was immunoSEQ multiplex PCR, while the TCRdb copy is restricted to in-frame clones and leaves out a portion. The sample has 350,000 to 450,000 clones; 11% to 15% are singletons. Overall study findings and caveats: The naive, central memory and Treg TCRB repertoires showed an apparent similarity that was greater among patients than among healthy donors.

The sequence was obtained from a man aged 25-45 years in good health. V usage is TRBV9 and J usage is TRBJ2-5, with 8 nucleotides matching TRBD1. Input material: naive CD4+ T cells from blood. The CDR3 bases are TGTGCCAGCAGCGCGACAGGGGCAGGAAGAGAGACCCAGTACTTC. Its protein product is CASSATGAGRETQYF.